These T cell receptor beta chains were read from a single sample in a study of siplizumab effects on memory and regulatory T cells. Data came from immunoSEQ multiplex PCR; TCRdb stores just in-frame clones and leaves some out. The top ten clones hold roughly 3.8% of a sample with around 58,000 clones, roughly 83% of them seen once. Sequencing was carried out using memory CD4+ T cells sorted from blood. Receptors originate from a human donor in good health. The CDR3 runs from the conserved cysteine through the conserved F or W. The order of the fields is CDR3 protein, CDR3 DNA, clone size, D gene, J gene, V gene. A D gene is named only where the DNA matches it firmly. Some rows have no size entry. The others give once, few or many, or a class for an expanded clone.

CASSVGDRAYEQYF TGTGCCAGCAGCGTAGGGGACAGGGCTTACGAGCAGTACTTC . TRBD1 TRBJ2-7 TRBV9
CASSLVAGGNTGELFF TGTGCCAGCAGCTTGGTAGCGGGGGGGAACACCGGGGAGCTGTTTTTT . TRBD2 TRBJ2-2 TRBV5-4
CASSPGTDQYYGYTF TGTGCCAGCTCACCCGGGACAGATCAGTACTATGGCTACACCTTC . TRBD1 TRBJ1-2 TRBV18
CASSLVAGGDTQYF TGCGCCAGCAGCTTGGTGGCAGGTGGAGATACGCAGTATTTT . . TRBJ2-3 TRBV5-1
CASLGQKPEKLFF TGTGCCAGCCTAGGACAGAAGCCTGAAAAACTGTTTTTT . . TRBJ1-4 TRBV28
CASNGQGSQPQHF TGTGCCAGTAACGGACAGGGTTCTCAGCCCCAGCATTTT once TRBD1 TRBJ1-5 TRBV19
CASRAGWAERGTGELFF TGTGCCAGCAGAGCAGGTTGGGCAGAACGGGGCACCGGGGAGCTGTTTTTT . . TRBJ2-2 TRBV4-2
CASSIAATVQPQHF TGTGCCAGTAGTATAGCGGCGACAGTCCAGCCCCAGCATTTT many . TRBJ1-5 TRBV19
CASSGVASGTGELFF TGTGCCAGCAGCGGGGTGGCTAGCGGAACCGGGGAGCTGTTTTTT few TRBD2 TRBJ2-2 TRBV6-4
CASSSIDLSYNEQFF TGCGCCAGCAGCTCGATCGACTTATCCTACAATGAGCAGTTCTTC . . TRBJ2-1 TRBV5-1
CASSRSYRDNSPLHF TGTGCCAGCAGTCGATCATACAGGGATAATTCACCCCTCCACTTT . . TRBJ1-6 TRBV9
CASSATGAGQFF TGTGCCAGCAGTGCAACAGGGGCTGGGCAGTTCTTC . TRBD1 TRBJ2-1 TRBV6-1
CASSFQGGGGQETQYF TGTGCCAGCAGCTTCCAAGGGGGAGGGGGCCAAGAGACCCAGTACTTC once . TRBJ2-5 TRBV7-2
CATSRYDMNTGELFF TGTGCCACCAGCCGCTATGATATGAACACCGGGGAGCTGTTTTTT . . TRBJ2-2 TRBV15
CASRSPGTVNTGELFF TGTGCCAGCAGATCCCCCGGGACAGTGAACACCGGGGAGCTGTTTTTT . TRBD1 TRBJ2-2 TRBV28
CAWSVRGDRDTQYF TGTGCCTGGAGTGTACGGGGGGACCGAGATACGCAGTATTTT . TRBD2 TRBJ2-3 TRBV30
CASSDRPGPREKLFF TGTGCCAGCAGTGATCGGCCAGGCCCGAGGGAAAAACTGTTTTTT few . TRBJ1-4 TRBV6-1
CASSLGQYSNQPQHF TGTGCCAGCAGTCTTGGACAGTATAGCAATCAGCCCCAGCATTTT . . TRBJ1-5 TRBV6-5
CATSSGLSSTDTQYF TGTGCCACCAGCAGCGGACTATCTAGCACAGATACGCAGTATTTT few . TRBJ2-3 TRBV15
CASSPPGLVVNEQFF TGTGCCAGCAGCCCACCGGGACTAGTGGTCAATGAGCAGTTCTTC . TRBD2 TRBJ2-1 TRBV7-2
CASSSDRVGTEAFF TGCGCCAGCAGCTCGGACAGGGTGGGCACTGAAGCTTTCTTT . TRBD1 TRBJ1-1 TRBV5-1
CASSRLSDRAYGYTF TGTGCCAGCAGCCGCCTATCCGACAGGGCCTATGGCTACACCTTC . TRBD1 TRBJ1-2 TRBV14
CASRPGQGAVGYTF TGTGCCAGCCGCCCGGGACAGGGGGCGGTTGGCTACACCTTC . TRBD1 TRBJ1-2 TRBV18
CASSPPRGGGGTGELFF TGTGCCAGCAGCCCACCACGAGGCGGGGGGGGCACCGGGGAGCTGTTTTTT . TRBD2 TRBJ2-2 TRBV9
CASSYSRGANTGELFF TGTGCCAGCAGTTACTCGCGCGGAGCGAACACCGGGGAGCTGTTTTTT . . TRBJ2-2 TRBV6-5
CASSVGGSGTQYF TGTGCCAGCAGCGTAGGAGGGTCAGGGACCCAGTACTTC . . TRBJ2-5 TRBV9
CASNPRRGGEKLFF TGTGCCAGCAACCCCCGACGGGGAGGTGAAAAACTGTTTTTT . . TRBJ1-4 TRBV7-2
CASSGGNNEQFF TGTGCCAGCAGTGGAGGGAACAATGAGCAGTTCTTC . . TRBJ2-1 TRBV6-1
CASSSGTANQGGYTF TGCGCCAGCAGCTCCGGGACAGCGAACCAGGGGGGCTACACCTTC . TRBD1 TRBJ1-2 TRBV5-1
CAISEKTLADNEQFF TGTGCCATCAGTGAAAAAACACTAGCAGACAATGAGCAGTTCTTC few . TRBJ2-1 TRBV10-3
CASSQDLDGPNTEAFF TGCGCCAGCAGCCAAGATCTGGACGGGCCGAACACTGAAGCTTTCTTT . . TRBJ1-1 TRBV4-1
CASSQTASGNTIYF TGCGCCAGCAGCCAGACAGCCTCTGGAAACACCATATATTTT once . TRBJ1-3 TRBV5-1
CASSLGTGANTEAFF TGTGCCAGCAGCCTGGGGACAGGGGCGAACACTGAAGCTTTCTTT . TRBD1 TRBJ1-1 TRBV11-3
CATSSEFAYNEQFF TGTGCCACCAGCTCCGAGTTCGCCTACAATGAGCAGTTCTTC . . TRBJ2-1 TRBV15
CASRYSGGLEQYF TGTGCCAGCAGGTATAGCGGGGGGCTCGAGCAGTACTTC . TRBD2 TRBJ2-7 TRBV6-1
CASSLEGDRTEAFF TGTGCCAGCAGCTTAGAAGGGGATCGAACTGAAGCTTTCTTT . . TRBJ1-1 TRBV11-3
CASRDRANYGYTF TGTGCCAGCAGGGACAGGGCTAACTATGGCTACACCTTC . TRBD1 TRBJ1-2 TRBV6-1
CASRITGGTGANVLTF TGTGCCAGCAGGATCACAGGGGGCACTGGGGCCAACGTCCTGACTTTC . TRBD1 TRBJ2-6 TRBV2
CASSISTGLNANTGELFF TGTGCCAGTAGTATCAGTACAGGATTAAACGCGAACACCGGGGAGCTGTTTTTT . . TRBJ2-2 TRBV19
CASSLDYLQNSNEQFF TGTGCCAGCAGCTTAGACTACCTGCAAAATTCTAATGAGCAGTTCTTC . . TRBJ2-1 TRBV7-8
CASSLVPMDYNEQFF TGTGCCAGCAGCTTAGTACCCATGGATTACAATGAGCAGTTCTTC . . TRBJ2-1 TRBV7-8
CASSLTAGRAGELFF TGTGCCAGCAGCTTAACCGCCGGTCGGGCCGGGGAGCTGTTTTTT . . TRBJ2-2 TRBV7-3